The 28 T cell receptor beta chains presented below share a single source sample, sequenced in a study of T cells in Graves' hyperthyroidism and ophthalmopathy. TCR beta CDR3 regions were amplified from RNA transcripts. An initial round of RT-PCR targeting the TCR CDR3 relied on the HTBI primer set. Each CDR3 protein is one row after TCRdb ran MiXCR on the multiplex PCR reads. Of 300,000 or so distinct CDR3 sequences in the sample, over 15% were seen once. Specimen: blood. Receptors originate from a woman aged 60-75 years with Graves' ophthalmopathy.

This clonotype was seen many times. V usage is TRBV10-1 and J usage is TRBJ2-7, with TRBD1 matching 11 bases. The J segment lost 7 bases and the V segment lost 5 bases, leaving 7 bases of the junction unmatched. Germline-derived CDR1 and CDR2 are WNHNN and SYGVQD (reference sequence). The CDR3 totals 14 residues. This chain's CDR3 is CASSKGQGAWEQYF. CDR3 nucleotide sequence: TGCGCCAGCAGTAAAGGACAGGGGGCGTGGGAGCAGTACTTC.

The chain employs TRBV6-2 or TRBV6-3 and TRBJ1-3; D is ambiguous. The V and J ends lost 2 bases and 0 bases respectively, with 11 bases between them. CDR3 length: 16 amino acids. From germline, CDR1 is MNHEY and CDR2 SVGEGT. The CDR3 sequence is CASSYVARPSGNTIYF. The CDR3 bases are TGTGCCAGCAGTTACGTAGCCCGTCCCTCTGGAAACACCATATATTTT.

The sample holds many counts of this clonotype. V gene TRBV5-1 combines with J gene TRBJ2-3; D assignment may be TRBD1 or TRBD2 (5 bases each). From germline, CDR1 is SGHRS and CDR2 YFSETQ. The length of the CDR3 is 14 residues. Trimming took off 2 bases at V and 5 bases at J, with 12 bases between the two ends. The CDR3 region is CASSLGETEDTQYF. CDR3 coding DNA: TGCGCCAGCAGCTTAGGGGAGACAGAAGATACGCAGTATTTT.

Concerning this clonotype: This may be a read error, as it is one base from a much larger clone. The V gene is TRBV2, the J gene TRBJ1-1; D ambiguous. Trimming removed 7 bases at V and 2 bases at J, with 17 bases between. CDR1 and CDR2 from the germline V gene are SNHLY and FYNNEI. CDR3 length equals 15 residues. CDR3 sequence: CASMVGGIINTEAFF. The CDR3, as DNA: TGTGCCAGCATGGTGGGAGGTATCATAAACACTGAAGCTTTCTTT.

At least ten counts were recorded for this clonotype. This chain connects TRBV27 to TRBJ1-2; the match to TRBD1 covers 10 bases. This CDR3 is built from 15 residues. Looked up from germline, CDR1 is MNHEY and CDR2 is SMNVEV (reference sequence). V was pared by 5 bases and J by 7 bases, with 10 bases of the junction left unmatched. In DNA, the CDR3 is TGTGCCAGCAGTCAACCGACAGGGGGCGTCGGTGGCTACACCTTC. Amino acids: CASSQPTGGVGGYTF.

This clonotype was observed at least ten times. The J gene is TRBJ1-1, the V gene TRBV7-3; D ambiguous. The germline V gene encodes CDR1 SGHTA and CDR2 FQGTGA. V lost 5 bases and J lost 0, with 10 bases in between. The CDR3 runs to 14 residues. CDR3 DNA: TGTGCCAGCAGCCCCAGTAAAATGAACACTGAAGCTTTCTTT. Its protein is CASSPSKMNTEAFF.

J is TRBJ2-7 and V is TRBV7-9; D remains ambiguous. Trimming left V 3 bases short and J 0 bases short, with 9 bases between. The V gene's germline CDR1 is SEHNR and CDR2 FQNEAQ (reference sequence). The CDR3 length is 14 residues. CDR3 DNA sequence: TGTGCCAGCAGCTTTTACCCTTACTCCTACGAGCAGTACTTC. The encoded protein is CASSFYPYSYEQYF.

The rearrangement uses TRBV12-3 or TRBV12-4 and TRBJ1-6; D not certain. Trimming took off 6 bases at V and 9 bases at J, with 9 bases between the two ends. The CDR3 has 12 residues. CDR3 nucleotides: TGTGCCAGCAGGGAGAGGAGTTCACCCCTCCACTTT. It translates to CASRERSSPLHF.

As concerns this clonotype: It may be a read error: a sequence one base away is much more abundant. The chain joins TRBV28 to TRBJ2-7, with 12 bases matching TRBD1. This CDR3 comprises 16 residues. CDR1 and CDR2 from the germline V gene are MDHEN and SYDVKM. Losses at the gene ends were 5 bases for V and 5 bases for J; bases not matched to a gene: 10. The CDR3 spells CASSPIAGTGGDEQYF. CDR3 nucleotide sequence: TGTGCCAGCAGTCCGATTGCCGGGACAGGGGGCGACGAGCAGTACTTC. The variable domain in full, completed from reference TRBV28 and TRBJ2-7, reads DVKVTQSSRYLVKRTGEKVFLECVQDMDHENMFWYRQDPGLGLRLIYFSYDVKMKEKGDIPEGYSVSREKKERFSLILESASTNQTSMYLCASSPIAGTGGDEQYFGPGTRLTVT.

In its sample, this clonotype was seen many times. The J gene is TRBJ2-7, the V gene TRBV20-1; 9 bases are shared with TRBD1. The CDR3 covers 14 residues. Germline CDR1 DFQATT, CDR2 SNEGSKA (reference sequence). V was pared by 0 bases and J by 3 bases, with 3 bases of the junction left unmatched. The CDR3 DNA is TGCAGTGCTAGAGATAAGGGACAGGGCTACGAGCAGTACTTC. Protein: CSARDKGQGYEQYF.

V gene TRBV20-1 combines with J gene TRBJ2-4, with D possibly matching TRBD1 (5 bases). CDR1 and CDR2 from the germline V gene are DFQATT and SNEGSKA (reference sequence). Trimming cost V 0 bases and J 8 bases, with 17 bases left between them. The CDR3 loop spans 15 amino acids. In DNA form, the CDR3 reads TGCAGTGCTAGAGATCTCCCGAGCCAGGGTCACATTCAGTACTTC. It specifies CSARDLPSQGHIQYF.

This clonotype was observed a single time. The rearrangement uses TRBV4-1 and TRBJ1-2, with a weak D call TRBD1 (5 bases). The length of the CDR3 is 15 residues. V gave up 1 base and J gave up 4 bases, with 13 bases separating them. Germline CDR1 is MGHRA and CDR2 is YSYEKL. For the CDR3, the DNA is TGCGCCAGCAGCCAAGCTATGGGGCTCGTCTATGGCTACACCTTC. Its protein product is CASSQAMGLVYGYTF.

This clonotype has only a few counts. The genes are TRBV18 and TRBJ1-5, with D unresolved. The CDR3 totals 13 residues. Trimming removed 0 bases at V and 6 bases at J, with 6 bases between. The germline gives CDR1 KGHSH, CDR2 LQKENI. This chain's CDR3 is CASSPPLVQPQHF. CDR3 nucleotides: TGTGCCAGCTCACCACCGCTCGTTCAGCCCCAGCATTTT.

CDR3 amino acids: CASSYEQGGNQPQHF. In DNA form, the CDR3 reads TGTGCCAGCAGTTACGAACAGGGCGGCAATCAGCCCCAGCATTTT. The gene calls are TRBV6-6 and TRBJ1-5; possible D gene TRBD1, 6 bases. This CDR3 has 15 amino acids. V was shortened by 2 bases and J by 2 bases, with 10 bases between the two germline ends. The germline CDR1 and CDR2 sequences are MNHNY and SVGAGI (reference sequence).

This clonotype was seen ten or more times. The chain is built from TRBV27 and TRBJ1-4, with 8 bases matching TRBD1. The CDR3 contains 15 residues. Germline lookup yields CDR1 MNHEY and CDR2 SMNVEV (reference sequence). J was trimmed by 6 bases and V by 3 bases; bases with no gene match: 6. DNA of the CDR3: TGTGCCAGCAGTTTCCTCGGACAGGGACATGAAAAACTGTTTTTT. Its translation: CASSFLGQGHEKLFF.

The V call is TRBV3-1, the J call TRBJ2-7; 9 bases line up with TRBD1. V lost 4 bases to trimming and J lost 3 bases; unmatched junction nucleotides: 4. The CDR3 has 14 residues. CDR1 LGHDT and CDR2 YNNKEL come from the germline V gene (reference sequence). The CDR3 nucleotides are TGTGCCAGCAGCCCCCGACAGGGGGACTACGAGCAGTACTTC. This sequence encodes CASSPRQGDYEQYF.

This clonotype was seen ten or more times. The chain joins TRBV7-2 to TRBJ2-5; the D is unclear. Trimming stripped 10 bases from V and 5 bases from J, with 11 bases between. Looked up from germline, CDR1 is SGHTA and CDR2 is FQGNSA. This CDR3 spans 11 amino acids. For the CDR3, the DNA is TGTGCCACCGTGGCTAGGGAGACCCAGTACTTC. Its protein is CATVARETQYF.

The V and J genes are TRBV29-1 and TRBJ2-6; D gene ambiguous. V lost 5 bases, J lost 2 bases, and 10 bases lay in between. The CDR3 contains 14 residues. CDR1 is SQVTM, CDR2 ANQGSEA, per germline. For the CDR3, the DNA is TGCAGCGTTCTCTCGACTCCTGGGGCCAACGTCCTGACTTTC. This translates into CSVLSTPGANVLTF.

There are a few counts of this clonotype. The V and J genes are TRBV7-9 and TRBJ1-1, with D possibly TRBD1 on 5 matching bases. The ends were cut back, 4 bases at V and 6 bases at J, with 9 bases in the middle. This CDR3 region has 12 residues. The germline V gene encodes CDR1 SEHNR and CDR2 FQNEAQ (reference sequence). The CDR3 DNA is TGTGCCAGCAGCTATTTAGGGGCTGAAGCTTTCTTT. It translates to CASSYLGAEAFF.

In its sample, this clonotype was seen a few times. The J gene is TRBJ2-1, the V gene TRBV29-1; 7 nucleotides match TRBD1. This CDR3 is built from 13 residues. After removal of 5 bases from V and 5 bases from J, the junction contained 6 bases not matched to a gene. CDR1 is SQVTM, CDR2 ANQGSEA, per germline. The CDR3 coding sequence is TGCAGCGTTTGGGACAGATTCGACAATGAGCAGTTCTTC. It encodes CSVWDRFDNEQFF.

This clonotype was seen repeatedly, ten times or more. The chain employs TRBV12-3 or TRBV12-4 and TRBJ1-1, with a possible D match to TRBD1 (5 bases). This CDR3 is 17 amino acids long. V was trimmed by 3 bases and J by 2 bases, leaving 19 bases between them. The CDR3 DNA reads as TGTGCCAGCAGTTTCGGCCATGGCAGGGCCTTAAACACTGAAGCTTTCTTT. Translated: CASSFGHGRALNTEAFF.

The V call is TRBV4-2, the J call TRBJ1-3; TRBD1 might be the D (6 bases). The CDR3 is 22 residues long. V gave up 1 base and J gave up 0 bases, with 28 bases separating them. Germline V lookup: CDR1 LGHNA, CDR2 YNFKEQ. Written as DNA, the CDR3 is TGTGCCAGCAGCCAAGTCCTAGGGGGGGCGAACCTTGATTGGGGCTCTGGAAACACCATATATTTT. Translation gives CASSQVLGGANLDWGSGNTIYF.

The chain couples TRBV19 to TRBJ2-1; TRBD2 aligns across 8 bases. Looked up from germline, CDR1 is LNHDA and CDR2 is SQIVND (reference sequence). Unmatched junction bases numbered 10, after V lost 5 bases and J lost 4 bases. The CDR3 is 16 residues long. The CDR3 protein is CASSGVLSGGYNEQFF. The CDR3 DNA sequence: TGTGCCAGTAGTGGGGTATTGAGCGGGGGTTACAATGAGCAGTTCTTC.

In this sample, this clonotype turned up a few times. The gene calls are TRBV6-2 or TRBV6-3 and TRBJ1-3; no definite D call. The CDR3 totals 12 residues. The germline V gene has CDR1 MNHEY and CDR2 SVGEGT. The V and J ends lost 6 bases and 0 bases respectively, with 3 bases between them. The CDR3 DNA is TGTGCCAGCAGCAACTCTGGAAACACCATATATTTT. It specifies CASSNSGNTIYF.

This clonotype was observed a handful of times. The chain carries TRBV4-2 and TRBJ1-1; no definite D call. V gave up 1 base and J gave up 1 base, with 10 bases separating them. CDR3 length equals 15 residues. CDR1 and CDR2 (germline): LGHNA, YNFKEQ. CDR3 in amino acids: CASSQGSRQNTEAFF. As DNA, the CDR3 is TGTGCCAGCAGCCAAGGTTCACGGCAGAACACTGAAGCTTTCTTT.

This clonotype was counted a few times. CDR3 residues: CASSSRSDSTDTQYF. The CDR3 nucleotides are TGTGCCAGCAGTTCGCGTTCGGACAGCACAGATACGCAGTATTTT. The chain uses TRBV27 and TRBJ2-3; D unresolved. Germline V gene lookup returns CDR1 MNHEY and CDR2 SMNVEV (reference sequence). The CDR3 is made up of 15 amino acids. With 4 bases removed from V and 0 bases from J, the gap between germline ends came to 11 bases.

The V gene is TRBV6-2 or TRBV6-3, the J gene TRBJ2-4; 7 nucleotides match TRBD1. CDR3 length equals 14 residues. CDR1 MNHEY and CDR2 SVGEGT come from the germline V gene. With V trimmed by 7 bases and J by 2 bases, 5 bases remained unmatched. CDR3 residues: CASTHRGPKNIQYF. The CDR3 DNA sequence: TGTGCCAGCACCCACAGGGGCCCCAAAAACATTCAGTACTTC.

The chain has TRBV19 and TRBJ2-5; weak D call: TRBD1 (6 bases). CDR1 is LNHDA and CDR2 is SQIVND in the germline V gene (reference sequence). The CDR3 contains 12 residues. V was shortened by 7 bases and J by 4 bases, with 10 bases between the two germline ends. CDR3 in DNA: TGTGCCAGTAAACAAGGGGGAGAGACCCAGTACTTC. The encoded protein is CASKQGGETQYF.